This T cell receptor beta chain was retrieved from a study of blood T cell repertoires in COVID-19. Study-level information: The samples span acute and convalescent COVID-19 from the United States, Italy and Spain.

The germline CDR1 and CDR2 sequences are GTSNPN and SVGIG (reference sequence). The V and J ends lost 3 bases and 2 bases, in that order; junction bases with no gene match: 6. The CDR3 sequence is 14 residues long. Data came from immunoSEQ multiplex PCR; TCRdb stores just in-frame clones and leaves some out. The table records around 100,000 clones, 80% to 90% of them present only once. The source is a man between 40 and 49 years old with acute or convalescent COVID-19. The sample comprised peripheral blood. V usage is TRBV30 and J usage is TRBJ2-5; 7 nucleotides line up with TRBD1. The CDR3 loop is CAWRRQGSQETQYF. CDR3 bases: TGTGCCTGGAGGCGACAGGGATCGCAAGAGACCCAGTACTTC.